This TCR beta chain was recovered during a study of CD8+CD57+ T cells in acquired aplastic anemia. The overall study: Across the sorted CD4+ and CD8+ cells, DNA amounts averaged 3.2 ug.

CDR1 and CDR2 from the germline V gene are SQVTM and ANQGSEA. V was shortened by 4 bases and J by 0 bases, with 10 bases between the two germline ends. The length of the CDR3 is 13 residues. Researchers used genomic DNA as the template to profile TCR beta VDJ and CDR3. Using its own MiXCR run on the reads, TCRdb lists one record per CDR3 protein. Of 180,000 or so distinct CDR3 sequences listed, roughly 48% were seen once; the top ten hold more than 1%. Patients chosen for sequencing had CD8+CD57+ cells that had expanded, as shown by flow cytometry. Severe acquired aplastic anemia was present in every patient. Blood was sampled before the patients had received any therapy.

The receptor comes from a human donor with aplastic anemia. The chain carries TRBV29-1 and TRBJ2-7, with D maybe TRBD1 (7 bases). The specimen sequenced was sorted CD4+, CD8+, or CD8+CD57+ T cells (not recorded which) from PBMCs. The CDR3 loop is CSVGQGGSYEQYF. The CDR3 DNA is TGCAGCGTTGGGCAGGGGGGCTCCTACGAGCAGTACTTC.